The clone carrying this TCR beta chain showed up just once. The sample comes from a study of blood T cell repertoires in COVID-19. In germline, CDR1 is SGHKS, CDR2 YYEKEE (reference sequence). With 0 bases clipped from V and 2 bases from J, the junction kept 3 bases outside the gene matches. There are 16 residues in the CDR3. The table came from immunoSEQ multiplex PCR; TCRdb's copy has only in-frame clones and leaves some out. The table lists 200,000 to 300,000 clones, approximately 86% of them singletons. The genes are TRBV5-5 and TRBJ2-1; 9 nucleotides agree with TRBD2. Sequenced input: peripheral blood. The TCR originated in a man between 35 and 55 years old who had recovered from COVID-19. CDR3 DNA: TGTGCCAGCAGCTTGGAATTAGCGGGGGCCTACAATGAGCAGTTCTTC. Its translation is CASSLELAGAYNEQFF.